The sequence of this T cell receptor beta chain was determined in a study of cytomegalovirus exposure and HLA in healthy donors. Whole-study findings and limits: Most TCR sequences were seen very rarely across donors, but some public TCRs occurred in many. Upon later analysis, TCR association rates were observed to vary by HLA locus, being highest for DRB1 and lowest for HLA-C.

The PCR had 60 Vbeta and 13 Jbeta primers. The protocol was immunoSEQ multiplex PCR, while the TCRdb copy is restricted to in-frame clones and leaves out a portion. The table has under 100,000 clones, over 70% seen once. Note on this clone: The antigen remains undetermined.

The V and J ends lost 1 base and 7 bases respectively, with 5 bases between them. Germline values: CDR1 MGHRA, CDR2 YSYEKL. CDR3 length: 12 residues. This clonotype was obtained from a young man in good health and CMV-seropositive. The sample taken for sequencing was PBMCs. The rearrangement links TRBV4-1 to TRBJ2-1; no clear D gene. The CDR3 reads CASSQVRNEQFF. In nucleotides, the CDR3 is TGCGCCAGCAGCCAAGTCCGTAATGAGCAGTTCTTC.